These 3 T cell receptor beta chains share one sample of origin, sequenced in a study of blood T cell repertoires in COVID-19. TCRdb's table, derived via immunoSEQ multiplex PCR, lists solely in-frame clones and lacks some. This table holds under 300,000 clones, about 87% found once. The sample taken for sequencing was PBMCs or T cells enriched from blood (not recorded which). Receptor source: a woman in her thirties or forties who had been exposed to COVID-19.

V and J are TRBV7-3 and TRBJ2-1, with D tentatively TRBD2 (5 bases). V was pared by 2 bases and J by 7 bases, with 21 bases between. This CDR3 has 17 residues. The V gene's germline CDR1 is SGHTA and CDR2 FQGTGA. The CDR3 reads CASSLDPPTRPRNEQFF. Written as DNA, the CDR3 is TGTGCCAGCAGCTTAGACCCGCCTACTAGGCCACGGAATGAGCAGTTCTTC.

V and J are TRBV7-9 and TRBJ2-1, with 7 nucleotides matching TRBD1. J was trimmed by 0 bases and V by 4 bases; bases with no gene match: 12. The germline V gene encodes CDR1 SEHNR and CDR2 FQNEAQ (reference sequence). The CDR3 is 18 residues long. In DNA, the CDR3 is TGTGCCAGCAGCTCTCGAGGGGGCGGTTTGAGCTCCTACAATGAGCAGTTCTTC. This codes for CASSSRGGGLSSYNEQFF. The variable domain in full, completed from reference TRBV7-9 and TRBJ2-1, reads DTGVSQNPRHKITKRGQNVTFRCDPISEHNRLYWYRQTLGQGPEFLTYFQNEAQLEKSRLLSDRFSAERPKGSFSTLEIQRTEQGDSAMYLCASSSRGGGLSSYNEQFFGPGTRLTVL.

The DNA for the CDR3 is TGCGCCAGCAGCCAGACAGGGCAGAACACTGAAGCTTTCTTT. As protein: CASSQTGQNTEAFF. The chain recombines TRBV4-1 with TRBJ1-1; TRBD1 agrees at 7 bases. Germline V gene lookup returns CDR1 MGHRA and CDR2 YSYEKL. V shed 3 bases and J 1 base; nucleotides not matched to a gene: 2. The CDR3 extends over 14 amino acids.